The 3 T cell receptor beta chains presented below share a single source sample, sequenced in a study of blood T cell repertoires in COVID-19. Repertoires were generated with immunoSEQ multiplex PCR, while TCRdb's copy carries only in-frame clones and drops some. The sample contains 250,000 to 350,000 clones, around 90% of which appear only once. Sequences were obtained from PBMCs or T cells enriched from blood (not recorded which). The receptors originated from a woman aged 30 to 39 who had recovered from COVID-19.

The chain has TRBV7-3 and TRBJ1-3; D gene uncertain. The CDR3 totals 18 residues. V shed 2 bases and J shed 0 bases, with 17 bases lying between them. Germline CDR1 reads SGHTA; CDR2 reads FQGTGA. CDR3 sequence (DNA): TGTGCCAGCAGCTTATACGGCGGCAGCCTGAGCTCTGGAAACACCATATATTTT. Amino acid sequence: CASSLYGGSLSSGNTIYF.

The rearrangement joins TRBV30 to TRBJ2-7; TRBD1 agrees at 9 bases. The V and J ends lost 5 bases and 2 bases, in that order; junction bases with no gene match: 7. The germline CDR1 and CDR2 sequences are GTSNPN and SVGIG (reference sequence). CDR3 length equals 14 residues. The CDR3 DNA reads as TGTGCCTGGGACTATGGGACAGGGACCTACGAGCAGTACTTC. Encoded protein: CAWDYGTGTYEQYF.

Of note for this clone: Other nucleotide sequences in the sample specify the same CDR3. The gene calls are TRBV4-3 and TRBJ1-1; D is unresolved. With 0 bases removed from V and 1 base from J, the gap between germline ends came to 3 bases. The germline gives CDR1 LGHNA, CDR2 YSLEER. This CDR3 comprises 13 residues. The CDR3 loop is CASSQDRNTEAFF. The CDR3 nucleotides are TGCGCCAGCAGCCAAGACAGGAACACTGAAGCTTTCTTT.